This TCR beta chain was observed in a study of T-cell reconstitution after alpha-beta-depleted transplantation in children. This CDR3 contains 13 residues. From germline, CDR1 is SGDLS and CDR2 YYNGEE. V was clipped by 0 bases and J by 10 bases, with 10 bases between them. Points from the study as a whole: It was newly produced T cells that mostly accounted for T-cell counts and diversity one year after transplant. Day-60 TCRbeta diversity that was high in some patients was derived from surviving recipient T cells and thymic progenitors.

Researchers prepared the TCRbeta library using unique molecular identifiers, the study reports. MiXCR was run by TCRdb on the PCR reads, yielding one entry per CDR3 protein. This table holds 700,000 to 950,000 distinct CDR3 sequences, roughly 15% found once. This clonotype has more than one count but fewer than ten. Antigen: not known. This TCR derives from a male patient younger than 18 who had a stem cell transplant for acute lymphoblastic leukemia, so the T cells may come from the graft donor. The specimen was PBMCs, mostly from graft donor cells, collected 360 days after TCRalphabeta/CD19-depleted stem cell transplant. The J gene is TRBJ1-4, the V gene TRBV9, with D possibly matching TRBD1 (5 bases). The CDR3: CASSVERGTKLFF. The CDR3 DNA is TGTGCCAGCAGCGTAGAGAGGGGAACAAAACTGTTTTTT.